The entry below describes one T cell receptor (beta chain). No antigen is known for it. Base quality data are lacking; no much larger clone is found one base away. This sample is part of a study of T cell responses to AZD1222 COVID-19 vaccine (dated by TCRdb to the early 2020s). Context from the whole study: AZD1222 recipients with second doses at about 4 weeks or about 12 weeks were pooled, because spike-specific TCR depth and breadth did not differ between schedules. A total of under 250 trial participants underwent TCR sequencing, of whom around 210 had received two doses of AZD1222 and some 26 had received two doses of the MenACWY control vaccine. Enrollment into the trials was organized by age into subgroups of 18-55, 56-69 and 70-plus years, and those subgroups contained about 150, 27 and 61 TCR-sequenced participants, respectively. General conclusions and limits of the study: Epitopes outside the regions mutated in the B.1.351 and B.1.1.7 variants were reportedly recognized by nearly half of the unique spike-specific TCRs. In the small 56-69-year group, the increase in depth fell short of significance, most likely because of low power. Only six or seven AZD1222 recipients were SARS-CoV-2 seropositive at baseline, limiting conclusions about previously exposed vaccinees. Because no day 14 peak-response samples were available, repertoires were characterized only after the peak T cell response. Vaccine-associated CD4 TCRs spanned the whole spike protein, with dominant responses in regions 160-218 and 743-854. Participants were mostly white British, with more females than males. The authors suggested clonal diversity may have been underestimated. A significant rise in spike-specific TCR breadth and depth was observed after two AZD1222 doses relative to day 0 and relative to MenACWY recipients.

The time point label here, explained by the study, means: baseline before first vaccination. Samples from vaccinated people were obtained from the UK trials COV001 and COV002, which included a single-blind randomized controlled phase 2/3 trial of AZD1222 (ChAdOx1 nCoV-19) in healthy adults. For TCRbeta chain sequencing, PBMC samples were collected from trial participants at day 0 and at day 28 after the second dose. The CDR3 regions of human TCRbeta chains were subjected to immunosequencing. Under the source paper's analysis protocol: Repertoire TCRs were checked for matches against a reference library of SARS-CoV-2-specific TCRs that had been generated using the MIRA antigen-specificity platform. Breadth meant the fraction of unique TCRs that were SARS-CoV-2-associated, whereas depth meant the fraction of total T cells that were SARS-CoV-2-associated. Each spike-specific TCR was assigned to its reactive spike region and to a CD4 or CD8 class using the MIRA data. Log10-transformed breadth and depth values were compared by one-way ANOVA with Sidak's multiple comparisons tests. The table comes from immuneACCESS by way of TCRdb, which keeps in-frame sequences with V and J called. Part of the clones is missing from these tables; in studies checked, under half for an unresolved V gene and the rest for unknown reasons. V, J and clone size were drawn from that table, and D and trimming were deduced from the DNA. Within this sample are some 62,000 clones, with about 70% of them counted one time only. The ten largest account for around 15% of the sample.

The germline V gene (reference sequence) gives CDR1 as LGHDT and CDR2 as YNNKEL. Inclusive of the bounding cysteine and phenylalanine, the CDR3 is 16 residues long. The CDR3 DNA has 48 bases and is translated from base 1. The trim is 0 bases for V and 0 bases for J, with a gap of 10 bases between the germline ends. This TCR was sampled from an adult in good health. Rearrangement joined TRBV3-1 (or the pseudogene TRBV3-2) to TRBJ2-3, with the D segment identity uncertain. Here the sequenced sample was peripheral blood, taken on day 0 of AZD1222 vaccination. The CDR3 sequence is CASSQEREFSTDTQYF. The bases read TGTGCCAGCAGCCAAGAGAGAGAGTTTAGCACAGATACGCAGTATTTT.